Below, 12 T cell receptor beta chains from the same sample are listed, as sequenced in a study of Ad26.COV2.S vaccination and SARS-CoV-2 variants (TCRdb year 2021). The library relied on the immunoSEQ multiplex PCR assay. What TCRdb holds here is the immuneACCESS table cut down to in-frame rearrangements. Part of the clones is not present; checked against another copy, under half of the missing clones reflect an unresolved V gene, and the others are unexplained. In this sample the table shows about 680,000 clones, 70% to 90% of which occur a single time. Approximately 1.5% of the sample belongs to the ten largest clones. The label giving this sample's treatment or condition can be read as: roughly 19 received Ad26.COV2.S at low or high dose, single or two shots; about 5 received placebo; per-sample allocation not given. Repertoires of vaccine and placebo recipients were sequenced from samples taken on day 63 after the first injection.

The sample consisted of peripheral blood, taken in a trial of Ad26.COV2.S vaccine versus placebo. These receptors came from a person aged 18 to 65 who received the Ad26.COV2.S COVID-19 vaccine or a placebo.

Remarks on this clone: The sample has other DNA sequences that encode this CDR3 too. This chain connects TRBV18 to TRBJ1-1, with D hard to call. V lost 3 bases and J 6 bases, leaving 8 bases between the germline ends. The CDR3 is 12 residues long. Germline CDR1 KGHSH, CDR2 LQKENI. The CDR3 loop is CASSPRESEAFF. In nucleotides, the CDR3 is TGTGCCAGCTCACCGAGGGAATCTGAAGCTTTCTTT.

CDR3 in amino acids: CASSEGGNTGELFF. The CDR3 bases are TGTGCCAGCTCGGAGGGAGGCAACACCGGGGAGCTGTTTTTT. This chain links TRBV7-7 with TRBJ2-2; tentative D call: TRBD2 (6 bases). Germline V gene data show CDR1 as SSHAT and CDR2 as FNYEAQ (reference sequence). Trimming cost V 8 bases and J 2 bases, with 12 bases left between them. This CDR3 has 14 amino acids.

The chain couples TRBV6-5 to TRBJ1-4, with D hard to call. CDR3 length: 14 amino acids. Germline CDR1 and CDR2: MNHEY and SVGAGI. V was clipped by 6 bases and J by 7 bases, with 15 bases between them. CDR3 residues: CASSSADSIEKLFF. CDR3 sequence (DNA): TGTGCCAGCAGCTCGGCGGATTCGATTGAAAAACTGTTTTTT.

The genes are TRBV7-8 and TRBJ1-1; unclear D gene. In germline, CDR1 is SGHVS, CDR2 FQNEAQ. The V end was cut by 2 bases, the J end by 2 bases, with 9 bases between. CDR3 size: 14 residues. CDR3 sequence: CASSLRVPNTEAFF. In DNA, the CDR3 is TGTGCCAGCAGCTTAAGAGTCCCCAACACTGAAGCTTTCTTT. Drawing the rest from reference TRBV7-8 and TRBJ1-1, the complete variable domain is GAGVSQSPRYKVAKRGQDVALRCDPISGHVSLFWYQQALGQGPEFLTYFQNEAQLDKSGLPSDRFFAERPEGSVSTLKIQRTQQEDSAVYLCASSLRVPNTEAFFGQGTRLTVV.

The chain has TRBV6-6 and TRBJ2-2; D is possibly TRBD1 or TRBD2 (6 bases each). Germline loops: CDR1 MNHNY, CDR2 SVGAGI (reference sequence). The V end lost 4 bases, the J end lost 6 bases, and 12 bases lay between the germline ends. This CDR3 region has 14 residues. The CDR3 region is CASSLTRGAGELFF. DNA for the CDR3: TGTGCCAGCAGTTTAACGAGGGGGGCCGGGGAGCTGTTTTTT.

V and J are TRBV6-5 and TRBJ2-4; tentative D call: TRBD1 (5 bases). V dropped 6 bases and J dropped 9 bases, with 21 bases sitting between them. The CDR3 has 15 amino acids. Germline CDR1 and CDR2: MNHEY and SVGAGI. CDR3 amino acids: CASRPVGRPQGIQYF. The CDR3 bases are TGTGCCAGCAGGCCCGTTGGAAGGCCTCAGGGCATTCAGTACTTC.

This clone came up once. This rearrangement joins TRBV7-2 to TRBJ1-2, with D maybe TRBD1 (5 bases). V lost 0 bases, J lost 4 bases, and 9 bases lay in between. The germline V gene encodes CDR1 SGHTA and CDR2 FQGNSA. CDR3 length: 14 residues. In DNA, the CDR3 is TGTGCCAGCAGCTTAGCAGGGGCTGTCTATGGCTACACCTTC. It is translated as CASSLAGAVYGYTF.

The rearrangement uses TRBV5-6 and TRBJ2-5; D possibly uses TRBD1 or TRBD2 (6 bases each). V lost 2 bases and J 5 bases, leaving 10 bases between the germline ends. From germline, CDR1 is SGHDT and CDR2 YYEEEE. This CDR3 is 13 amino acids long. The CDR3 sequence: CASSFGGGETQYF. DNA for the CDR3: TGTGCCAGCAGCTTTGGAGGGGGTGAGACCCAGTACTTC. Supplemented by reference TRBV5-6 and TRBJ2-5, the full variable domain reads DAGVTQSPTHLIKTRGQQVTLRCSPKSGHDTVSWYQQALGQGPQFIFQYYEEEERQRGNFPDRFSGHQFPNYSSELNVNALLLGDSALYLCASSFGGGETQYFGPGTRLLVL.

The chain carries TRBV7-9 and TRBJ2-2; possibly TRBD2 for D (6 bases). V lost 4 bases to trimming and J lost 3 bases, with 12 bases between them. The CDR3 runs to 15 residues. Germline V CDR1 and CDR2: SEHNR, FQNEAQ (reference sequence). CDR3 nucleotide sequence: TGTGCCAGCAGCTCCCCGGGGGTTTACACCGGGGAGCTGTTTTTT. It is translated as CASSSPGVYTGELFF.

This chain uses TRBV10-1 with TRBJ2-5; D is uncertain. V was trimmed by 0 bases and J by 2 bases, leaving 7 bases between them. The length of the CDR3 is 14 residues. Germline CDR1 reads WNHNN; CDR2 reads SYGVQD (reference sequence). CDR3 protein: CASSESGVQETQYF. Here the CDR3 DNA reads TGCGCCAGCAGTGAGTCCGGCGTACAAGAGACCCAGTACTTC.

The chain recombines TRBV6-2 or TRBV6-3 with TRBJ2-2; TRBD2 agrees at 8 bases. The CDR3 is made up of 17 amino acids. Germline V CDR1 and CDR2: MNHEY, SVGEGT. V was pared by 2 bases and J by 3 bases, with 8 bases of the junction left unmatched. CDR3 DNA: TGTGCCAGCAGTTACCTTTCGGGACTAGTGGACACCGGGGAGCTGTTTTTT. Translating it yields CASSYLSGLVDTGELFF.

The chain couples TRBV2 to TRBJ2-2, with TRBD1 matching over 7 bases. The CDR3 sequence is 15 residues long. V was pared by 10 bases and J by 7 bases, with 15 bases of the junction left unmatched. Germline loops: CDR1 SNHLY, CDR2 FYNNEI. CDR3 nucleotides: TGTGCCACCTCTAACAGGGGCCTGGTCAACGGGGAGCTGTTTTTT. It yields the protein CATSNRGLVNGELFF.